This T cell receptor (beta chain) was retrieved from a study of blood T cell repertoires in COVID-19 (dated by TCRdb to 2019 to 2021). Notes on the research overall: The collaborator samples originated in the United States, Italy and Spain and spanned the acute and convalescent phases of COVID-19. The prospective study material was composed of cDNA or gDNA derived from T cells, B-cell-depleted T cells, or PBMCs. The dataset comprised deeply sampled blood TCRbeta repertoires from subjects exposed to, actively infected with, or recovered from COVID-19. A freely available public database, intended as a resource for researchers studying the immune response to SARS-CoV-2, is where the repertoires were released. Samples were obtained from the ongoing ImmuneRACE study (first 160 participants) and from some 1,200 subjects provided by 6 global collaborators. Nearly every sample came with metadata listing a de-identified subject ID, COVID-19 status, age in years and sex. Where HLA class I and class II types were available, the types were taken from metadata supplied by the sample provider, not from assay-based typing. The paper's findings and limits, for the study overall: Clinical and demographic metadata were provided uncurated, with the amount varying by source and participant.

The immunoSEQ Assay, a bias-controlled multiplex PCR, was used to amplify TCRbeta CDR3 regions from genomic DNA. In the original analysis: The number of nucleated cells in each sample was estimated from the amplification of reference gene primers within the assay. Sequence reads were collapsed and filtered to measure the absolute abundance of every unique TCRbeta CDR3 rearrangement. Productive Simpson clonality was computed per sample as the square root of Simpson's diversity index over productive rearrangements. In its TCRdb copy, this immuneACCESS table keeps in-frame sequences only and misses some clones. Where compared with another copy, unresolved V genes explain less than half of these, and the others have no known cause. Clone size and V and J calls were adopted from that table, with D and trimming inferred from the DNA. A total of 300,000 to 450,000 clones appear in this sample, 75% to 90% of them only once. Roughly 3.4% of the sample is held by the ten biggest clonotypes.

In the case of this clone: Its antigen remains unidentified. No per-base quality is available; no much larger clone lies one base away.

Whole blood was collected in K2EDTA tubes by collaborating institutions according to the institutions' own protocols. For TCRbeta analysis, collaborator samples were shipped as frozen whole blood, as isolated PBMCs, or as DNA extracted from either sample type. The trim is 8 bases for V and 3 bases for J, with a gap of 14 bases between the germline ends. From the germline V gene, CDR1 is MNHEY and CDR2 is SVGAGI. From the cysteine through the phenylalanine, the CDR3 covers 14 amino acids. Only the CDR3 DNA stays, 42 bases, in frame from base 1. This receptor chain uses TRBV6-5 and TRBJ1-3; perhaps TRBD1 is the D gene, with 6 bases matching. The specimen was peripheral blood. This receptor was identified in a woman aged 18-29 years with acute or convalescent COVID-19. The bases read TGTGCCAGCCTCGGGGGGCAGCATGGAAACACCATATATTTT. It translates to CASLGGQHGNTIYF.